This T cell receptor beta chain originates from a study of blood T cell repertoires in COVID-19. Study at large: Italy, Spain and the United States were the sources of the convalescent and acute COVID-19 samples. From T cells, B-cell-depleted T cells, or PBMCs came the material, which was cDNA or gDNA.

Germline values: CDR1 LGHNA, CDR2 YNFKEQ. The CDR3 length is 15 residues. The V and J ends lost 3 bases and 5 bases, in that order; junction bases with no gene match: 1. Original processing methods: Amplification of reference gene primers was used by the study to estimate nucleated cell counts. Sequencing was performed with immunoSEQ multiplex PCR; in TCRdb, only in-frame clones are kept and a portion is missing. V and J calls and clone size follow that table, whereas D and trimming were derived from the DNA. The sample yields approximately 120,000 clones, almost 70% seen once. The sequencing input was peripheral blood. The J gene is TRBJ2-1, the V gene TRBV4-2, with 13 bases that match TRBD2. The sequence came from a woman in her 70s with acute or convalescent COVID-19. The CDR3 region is CASSQGLAGNNEQFF. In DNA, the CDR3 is TGTGCCAGCAGCCAGGGACTAGCGGGGAACAATGAGCAGTTCTTC.